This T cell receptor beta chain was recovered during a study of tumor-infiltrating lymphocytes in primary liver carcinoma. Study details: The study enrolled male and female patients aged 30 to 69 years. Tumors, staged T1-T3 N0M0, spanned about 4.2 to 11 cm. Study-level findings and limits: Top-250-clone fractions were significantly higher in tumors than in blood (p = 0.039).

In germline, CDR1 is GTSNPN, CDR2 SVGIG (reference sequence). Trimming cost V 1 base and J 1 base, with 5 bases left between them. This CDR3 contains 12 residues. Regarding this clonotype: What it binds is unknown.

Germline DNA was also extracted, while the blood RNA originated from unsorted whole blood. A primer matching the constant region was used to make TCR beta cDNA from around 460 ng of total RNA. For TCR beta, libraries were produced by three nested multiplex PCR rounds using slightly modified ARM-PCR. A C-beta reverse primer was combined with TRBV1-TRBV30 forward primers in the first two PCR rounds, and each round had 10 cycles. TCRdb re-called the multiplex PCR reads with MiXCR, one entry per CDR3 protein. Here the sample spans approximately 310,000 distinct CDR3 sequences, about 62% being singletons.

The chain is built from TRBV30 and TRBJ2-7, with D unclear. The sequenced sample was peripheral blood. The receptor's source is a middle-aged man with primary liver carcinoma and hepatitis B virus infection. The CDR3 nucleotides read TGTGCCTGGAGTGAACTATCCTACGAGCAGTACTTC. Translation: CAWSELSYEQYF.